The rows below give T cell receptor beta chains drawn from one sample of a study of response to subunit inactivated influenza vaccine. TCRdb analysed the RT-PCR reads with MiXCR anew, one entry per CDR3 protein. The sample shows about 540,000 distinct CDR3 sequences, 14% of them seen only once. The sample consisted of PBMCs from blood, taken about 13 days after vaccination. Receptors were obtained from a man in his fifties who received an inactivated influenza vaccine. Both conserved end residues are part of each CDR3. The order of the fields is J gene, V gene, D gene, clone size, CDR3 protein, CDR3 DNA. A D gene is named only where the DNA matches it firmly. Clone size is stated in some rows and not others, as once, few, many or a class when expanded.

j_gene: TRBJ1-1; v_gene: TRBV2; d_gene: TRBD1; abundance: once; CDR3aa: CASSDHRGSVTEAFF; CDR3nt: TGTGCCAGCAGCGACCACAGGGGTTCGGTCACTGAAGCTTTCTTT
j_gene: TRBJ1-5; v_gene: TRBV6-1; d_gene: TRBD1; abundance: few; CDR3aa: CASRTTGQVAFGQPQHF; CDR3nt: TGTGCCAGCAGGACGACGGGACAGGTGGCCTTCGGGCAGCCCCAGCATTTT
j_gene: TRBJ1-4; v_gene: TRBV6-5; d_gene: TRBD1; abundance: many; CDR3aa: CASSLTGGSGEKLFF; CDR3nt: TGTGCCAGCAGTTTAACAGGGGGCAGCGGTGAAAAACTGTTTTTT
j_gene: TRBJ1-1; v_gene: TRBV12-3/TRBV12-4; d_gene: .; abundance: .; CDR3aa: CANTPLDRNTEAFF; CDR3nt: TGTGCCAACACCCCTTTGGACAGGAACACTGAAGCTTTCTTT
j_gene: TRBJ2-2; v_gene: TRBV7-2; d_gene: .; abundance: few; CDR3aa: CASSSDGLANTGELFF; CDR3nt: TGTGCCAGCAGCTCCGACGGTCTCGCGAACACCGGGGAGCTGTTTTTT
j_gene: TRBJ2-5; v_gene: TRBV10-3; d_gene: .; abundance: .; CDR3aa: CAISGDQETQYF; CDR3nt: TGTGCCATCAGTGGGGACCAAGAGACCCAGTACTTC
j_gene: TRBJ2-5; v_gene: TRBV6-2/TRBV6-3; d_gene: TRBD2; abundance: .; CDR3aa: CASSYSPLAGLQYF; CDR3nt: TGTGCCAGCAGTTACTCACCACTAGCGGGCCTCCAGTACTTC
j_gene: TRBJ1-2; v_gene: TRBV24-1; d_gene: .; abundance: many; CDR3aa: CATSTEMLDYGYTF; CDR3nt: TGTGCCACCTCCACAGAGATGCTCGACTATGGCTACACCTTC
j_gene: TRBJ2-2; v_gene: TRBV11-2; d_gene: .; abundance: few; CDR3aa: CASSSETRITGELFF; CDR3nt: TGTGCCAGCAGCTCCGAAACTAGAATCACCGGGGAGCTGTTTTTT
j_gene: TRBJ2-1; v_gene: TRBV5-6; d_gene: .; abundance: .; CDR3aa: CASSSLVISYNEQFF; CDR3nt: TGTGCCAGCAGCTCCTTAGTTATTAGCTACAATGAGCAGTTCTTC
j_gene: TRBJ2-1; v_gene: TRBV20-1; d_gene: .; abundance: few; CDR3aa: CSARDKTTRNREQFF; CDR3nt: TGCAGTGCTAGAGACAAGACCACTAGGAACCGCGAGCAGTTCTTC
j_gene: TRBJ1-2; v_gene: TRBV4-2; d_gene: .; abundance: .; CDR3aa: CASSQALDPGYTF; CDR3nt: TGTGCCAGCAGCCAAGCCCTTGACCCGGGCTACACCTTC
j_gene: TRBJ1-6; v_gene: TRBV5-6; d_gene: .; abundance: .; CDR3aa: CASSLDPGVNSPLHF; CDR3nt: TGTGCCAGCAGCTTGGATCCAGGAGTAAATTCACCCCTCCACTTT
j_gene: TRBJ1-1; v_gene: TRBV12-3/TRBV12-4; d_gene: .; abundance: few; CDR3aa: CASSREGPNTEAFF; CDR3nt: TGTGCCAGCAGTAGGGAGGGGCCGAACACTGAAGCTTTCTTT
j_gene: TRBJ2-1; v_gene: TRBV28; d_gene: TRBD2; abundance: .; CDR3aa: CASSLTFGLANNEQFF; CDR3nt: TGTGCCAGCAGTTTAACTTTCGGACTAGCCAACAATGAGCAGTTCTTC
j_gene: TRBJ2-3; v_gene: TRBV24-1; d_gene: TRBD2; abundance: many; CDR3aa: CATSDPSGNADTQYF; CDR3nt: TGTGCCACCAGTGATCCTAGCGGGAATGCAGATACGCAGTATTTT
j_gene: TRBJ2-7; v_gene: TRBV7-2; d_gene: TRBD2; abundance: few; CDR3aa: CASSSRTSLRNEQYF; CDR3nt: TGTGCCAGCAGCTCAAGGACTAGTCTCCGGAACGAGCAGTACTTC
j_gene: TRBJ1-1; v_gene: TRBV18; d_gene: .; abundance: few; CDR3aa: CASSPASPGHLNTEAFF; CDR3nt: TGTGCCAGCTCACCAGCGAGCCCGGGACACCTGAACACTGAAGCTTTCTTT
j_gene: TRBJ1-6; v_gene: TRBV3-1; d_gene: .; abundance: .; CDR3aa: CASSAEGGSSPLHF; CDR3nt: TGTGCCAGCAGCGCCGAAGGGGGGAGCTCACCCCTCCACTTT
j_gene: TRBJ1-5; v_gene: TRBV12-3/TRBV12-4; d_gene: .; abundance: .; CDR3aa: CASSFQQNQPQHF; CDR3nt: TGTGCCAGCAGTTTTCAGCAAAATCAGCCCCAGCATTTT
j_gene: TRBJ2-7; v_gene: TRBV20-1; d_gene: .; abundance: .; CDR3aa: CSAPPIYEQYF; CDR3nt: TGCAGTGCTCCCCCCATCTACGAGCAGTACTTC
j_gene: TRBJ2-7; v_gene: TRBV6-2/TRBV6-3; d_gene: .; abundance: few; CDR3aa: CASSYESDSSYEQYF; CDR3nt: TGTGCCAGCAGTTACGAGTCTGACTCCTCCTACGAGCAGTACTTC
j_gene: TRBJ2-4; v_gene: TRBV7-9; d_gene: .; abundance: .; CDR3aa: CASSLLGTTQNIQYF; CDR3nt: TGTGCCAGCAGCTTACTGGGGACCACACAAAACATTCAGTACTTC
j_gene: TRBJ1-5; v_gene: TRBV28; d_gene: .; abundance: many; CDR3aa: CASSRGGQPQHF; CDR3nt: TGTGCCAGCAGTAGAGGGGGTCAGCCCCAGCATTTT
j_gene: TRBJ2-3; v_gene: TRBV11-2; d_gene: TRBD2; abundance: few; CDR3aa: CASSSPGASGKTDTQYF; CDR3nt: TGTGCCAGCAGCTCCCCTGGGGCTAGCGGGAAAACAGATACGCAGTATTTT
j_gene: TRBJ2-1; v_gene: TRBV20-1; d_gene: .; abundance: few; CDR3aa: CSATKTPWDNEQFF; CDR3nt: TGCAGTGCTACCAAGACCCCCTGGGACAATGAGCAGTTCTTC
j_gene: TRBJ2-7; v_gene: TRBV20-1; d_gene: TRBD2; abundance: .; CDR3aa: CSALGLANSYEQYF; CDR3nt: TGCAGTGCTCTGGGACTAGCGAACTCCTACGAGCAGTACTTC
j_gene: TRBJ2-1; v_gene: TRBV5-1; d_gene: TRBD1; abundance: few; CDR3aa: CASSLGDRVNEQFF; CDR3nt: TGCGCCAGCAGCTTGGGGGACAGGGTTAATGAGCAGTTCTTC
j_gene: TRBJ2-3; v_gene: TRBV2; d_gene: TRBD2; abundance: few; CDR3aa: CASSGNSGVTDTQYF; CDR3nt: TGTGCCAGCAGTGGGAATAGCGGGGTCACAGATACGCAGTATTTT
j_gene: TRBJ2-1; v_gene: TRBV4-3; d_gene: .; abundance: .; CDR3aa: CASSQDKFEGEYNEQFF; CDR3nt: TGCGCCAGCAGCCAAGATAAATTCGAGGGAGAGTACAATGAGCAGTTCTTC
j_gene: TRBJ2-7; v_gene: TRBV6-2/TRBV6-3; d_gene: TRBD2; abundance: few; CDR3aa: CASRSSGTFSYEQYF; CDR3nt: TGTGCCAGCAGAAGTAGCGGGACCTTCTCCTACGAGCAGTACTTC
j_gene: TRBJ2-7; v_gene: TRBV28; d_gene: .; abundance: few; CDR3aa: CASSLFSGTYEQYF; CDR3nt: TGTGCCAGCAGTTTATTTAGCGGAACCTACGAGCAGTACTTC
j_gene: TRBJ2-5; v_gene: TRBV7-8; d_gene: TRBD2; abundance: few; CDR3aa: CASSPNSGRAGETQYF; CDR3nt: TGTGCCAGCAGCCCCAATAGCGGGAGGGCCGGAGAGACCCAGTACTTC
j_gene: TRBJ2-7; v_gene: TRBV6-5; d_gene: TRBD2; abundance: few; CDR3aa: CASSYLPGLAWSSYEQYF; CDR3nt: TGTGCCAGCAGTTACCTCCCGGGACTAGCGTGGAGCTCCTACGAGCAGTACTTC
j_gene: TRBJ2-5; v_gene: TRBV5-1; d_gene: TRBD2; abundance: few; CDR3aa: CASSISAASGGQTQYF; CDR3nt: TGCGCCAGCAGCATAAGTGCGGCTAGCGGGGGACAGACCCAGTACTTC
j_gene: TRBJ2-5; v_gene: TRBV5-1; d_gene: TRBD1; abundance: .; CDR3aa: CASSQEGQGKGETQYF; CDR3nt: TGCGCCAGCAGTCAAGAGGGACAGGGAAAGGGAGAGACCCAGTACTTC
j_gene: TRBJ2-3; v_gene: TRBV7-2; d_gene: .; abundance: .; CDR3aa: CASSKRLDTQYF; CDR3nt: TGTGCCAGCAGCAAAAGATTGGATACGCAGTATTTT
j_gene: TRBJ2-1; v_gene: TRBV9; d_gene: .; abundance: .; CDR3aa: CASSVVGFSYNEQFF; CDR3nt: TGTGCCAGCAGCGTAGTAGGATTCTCCTACAATGAGCAGTTCTTC
j_gene: TRBJ2-1; v_gene: TRBV12-3/TRBV12-4; d_gene: .; abundance: many; CDR3aa: CASSLNRIDEQFF; CDR3nt: TGTGCCAGCAGTTTAAACAGGATCGATGAGCAGTTCTTC
j_gene: TRBJ2-5; v_gene: TRBV29-1; d_gene: TRBD2; abundance: .; CDR3aa: CSVEDITSGGARVEETQYF; CDR3nt: TGCAGCGTTGAAGATATAACTAGCGGGGGGGCCAGAGTGGAGGAGACCCAGTACTTC
j_gene: TRBJ2-1; v_gene: TRBV4-3; d_gene: .; abundance: few; CDR3aa: CASSQVSHDYNEQFF; CDR3nt: TGCGCCAGCAGCCAAGTAAGCCACGACTACAATGAGCAGTTCTTC
j_gene: TRBJ1-6; v_gene: TRBV19; d_gene: .; abundance: few; CDR3aa: CASSAFGSRKDSPLHF; CDR3nt: TGTGCCAGTAGTGCCTTCGGGTCTCGGAAGGATTCACCCCTCCACTTT
j_gene: TRBJ1-1; v_gene: TRBV11-1; d_gene: .; abundance: .; CDR3aa: CASSRGARHEAFF; CDR3nt: TGTGCCAGCAGCAGGGGGGCGAGACATGAAGCTTTCTTT
j_gene: TRBJ2-2; v_gene: TRBV27; d_gene: TRBD1; abundance: .; CDR3aa: CASSLEGANTGELFF; CDR3nt: TGTGCCAGCAGTTTAGAGGGGGCTAACACCGGGGAGCTGTTTTTT
j_gene: TRBJ2-3; v_gene: TRBV5-1; d_gene: .; abundance: few; CDR3aa: CASSVTSSTDTQYF; CDR3nt: TGCGCCAGCAGCGTGACATCCAGCACAGATACGCAGTATTTT
j_gene: TRBJ2-2; v_gene: TRBV7-9; d_gene: .; abundance: .; CDR3aa: CASSFQNSLFF; CDR3nt: TGTGCCAGCAGCTTCCAAAATTCGCTGTTTTTT